The entry below describes one T cell receptor (beta chain). The data were produced by immunoSEQ multiplex PCR, yet TCRdb's version contains in-frame clones alone and is incomplete. The table shows 40,000 to 50,000 clones, with around 82% occurring only once. These data are taken from a study of blood T cell repertoires in COVID-19. Study overall: T cells, B-cell-depleted T cells, or PBMCs supplied cDNA or gDNA.

Germline V lookup: CDR1 SGHDN, CDR2 FVKESK. The CDR3 contains 16 residues. V was pared by 3 bases and J by 2 bases, with 13 bases between. The sequenced material came from peripheral blood. The chain employs TRBV14 and TRBJ2-2; a weak D match, TRBD1 (6 bases). The clonotype comes from a man aged 40-49 years with active or convalescent COVID-19. In nucleotides, the CDR3 is TGTGCCAGCAGCCACCCTCTGGGGACAAACACCGGGGAGCTGTTTTTT. This sequence encodes CASSHPLGTNTGELFF.